This T cell receptor (beta chain) was retrieved from a study of identical twins. MiXCR was run by TCRdb on the 5' RACE reads, yielding one entry per CDR3 protein. The sample consists of just over 500,000 distinct CDR3 sequences, 22% of them appearing once. The CDR3 is made up of 19 amino acids, end residues included. As to this clonotype: Because the CDR3's place on the DNA is in doubt, the DNA is left out and the CDR3 is given as listed by TCRdb.

This same sample was also part of a study on T cells expressing NK-cell markers.

Specimen: CD4+ T cells sorted from blood. This chain connects TRBV7-5 to TRBJ2-3; TRBD2 is the table's D call and was not checked against the DNA. TRBV7-5 is shown as a pseudogene. The TCR was taken from a woman under 30 in good health. CDR3 amino acids: CISVPEAISSGGAPDTQYF.